This T cell receptor (beta chain) was obtained from a study of vaccination and CD4 T cells after COVID-19. Study background: Either a CEFX pool, an HIV-1 Nef pool, or no peptide was added to control cultures.

The treatment: roughly ten-day PBMC culture with coronavirus spike peptide pools or control peptides (ViraFEST assay). Using peptide pools, antigen-specific T cells were expanded in ViraFEST before TCRs were sequenced. PCR-confirmed positives ranged from March to December 2020, preceding US Alpha, Beta and Delta variants. The table lists this clonotype with a count of one. Its antigen is as yet unknown. Germline V gene lookup returns CDR1 SGHTA and CDR2 FQGTGA. The CDR3 is 14 residues long. Deletions cut 0 bases from V and 7 bases from J, with 12 bases between. The assay that was used to sequence DNA from cultured CD4+ T cells was the Oncomine TCR Beta short-read assay. TCRdb passed the PCR reads through MiXCR, listing each CDR3 protein once. The table records roughly 13,000 distinct CDR3 sequences, roughly 43% of them present only once. Findings and limits, study-wide: Looking at convalescent patients, 304 of their 307 vaccine-specific clones were spike mono-reactive.

The sequence derives from a human donor with COVID-19. The sequenced sample was cultured CD4+ T cells from blood. V usage is TRBV7-3 and J usage is TRBJ1-1; no clear D gene. CDR3 residues: CASSLTAGGGEAFF. CDR3 sequence (DNA): TGTGCCAGCAGCTTAACTGCAGGAGGCGGTGAAGCTTTCTTT.